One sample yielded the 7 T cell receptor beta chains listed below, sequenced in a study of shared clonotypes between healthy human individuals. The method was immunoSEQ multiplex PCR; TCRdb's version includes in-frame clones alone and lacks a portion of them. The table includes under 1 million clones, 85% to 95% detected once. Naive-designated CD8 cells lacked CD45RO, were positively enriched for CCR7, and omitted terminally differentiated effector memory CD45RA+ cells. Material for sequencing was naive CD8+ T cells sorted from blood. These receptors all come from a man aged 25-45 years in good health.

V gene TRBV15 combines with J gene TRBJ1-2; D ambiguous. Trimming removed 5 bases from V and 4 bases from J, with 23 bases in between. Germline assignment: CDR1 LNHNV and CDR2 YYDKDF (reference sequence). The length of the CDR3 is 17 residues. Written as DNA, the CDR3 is TGTGCCACCAGCGGATTAGAAGGACCCCGGCGGGGCTATGGCTACACCTTC. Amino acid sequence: CATSGLEGPRRGYGYTF.

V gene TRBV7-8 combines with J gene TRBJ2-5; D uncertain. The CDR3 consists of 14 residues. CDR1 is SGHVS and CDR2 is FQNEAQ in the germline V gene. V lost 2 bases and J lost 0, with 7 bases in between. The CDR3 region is CASSLHSNQETQYF. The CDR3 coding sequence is TGTGCCAGCAGCTTACACAGCAACCAAGAGACCCAGTACTTC.

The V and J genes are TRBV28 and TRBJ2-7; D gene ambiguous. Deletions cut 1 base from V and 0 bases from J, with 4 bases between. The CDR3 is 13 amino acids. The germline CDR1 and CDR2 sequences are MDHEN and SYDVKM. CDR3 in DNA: TGTGCCAGCAGTTTATACAGCTCCTACGAGCAGTACTTC. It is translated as CASSLYSSYEQYF.

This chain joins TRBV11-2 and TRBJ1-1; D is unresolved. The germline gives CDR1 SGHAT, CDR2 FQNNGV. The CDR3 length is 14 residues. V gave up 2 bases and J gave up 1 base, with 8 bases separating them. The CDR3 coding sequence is TGTGCCAGCAGCTTATTGACCCGGAACACTGAAGCTTTCTTT. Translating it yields CASSLLTRNTEAFF.

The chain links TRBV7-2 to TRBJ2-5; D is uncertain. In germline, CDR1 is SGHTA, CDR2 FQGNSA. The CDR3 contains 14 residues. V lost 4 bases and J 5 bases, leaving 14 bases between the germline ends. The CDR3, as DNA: TGTGCCAGCAGCTCTTCGGCCATCGAGGAGACCCAGTACTTC. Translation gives CASSSSAIEETQYF.

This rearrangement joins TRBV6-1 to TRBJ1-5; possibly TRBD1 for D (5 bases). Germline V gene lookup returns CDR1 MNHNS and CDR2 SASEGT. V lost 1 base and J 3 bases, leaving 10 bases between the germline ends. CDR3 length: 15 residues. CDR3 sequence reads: CASSEVRVFNQPQHF. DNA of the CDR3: TGTGCCAGCAGTGAAGTCAGGGTATTCAATCAGCCCCAGCATTTT.

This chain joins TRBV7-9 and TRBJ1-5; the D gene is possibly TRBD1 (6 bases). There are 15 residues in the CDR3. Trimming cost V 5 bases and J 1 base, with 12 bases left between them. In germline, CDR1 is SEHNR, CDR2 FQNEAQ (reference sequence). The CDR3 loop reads CASSPGTTSNQPQHF. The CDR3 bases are TGTGCCAGCAGCCCCGGGACAACGAGCAATCAGCCCCAGCATTTT.